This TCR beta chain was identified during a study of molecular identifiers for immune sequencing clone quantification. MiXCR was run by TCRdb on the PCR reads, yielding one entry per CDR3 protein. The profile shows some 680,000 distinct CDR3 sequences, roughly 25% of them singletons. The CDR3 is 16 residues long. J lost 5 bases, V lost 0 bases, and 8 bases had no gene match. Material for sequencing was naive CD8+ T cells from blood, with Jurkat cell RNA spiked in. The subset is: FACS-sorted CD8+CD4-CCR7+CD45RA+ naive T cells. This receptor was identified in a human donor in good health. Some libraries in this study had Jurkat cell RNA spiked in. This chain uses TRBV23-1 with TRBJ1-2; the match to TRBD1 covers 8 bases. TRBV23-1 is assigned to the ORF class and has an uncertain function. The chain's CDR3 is CASSQSCRGRLYGYTF. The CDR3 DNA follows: TGCGCCAGCAGTCAATCGTGCAGGGGGCGGCTGTATGGCTACACCTTC.